This T cell receptor (beta chain) was recovered during a study of cytomegalovirus exposure and HLA in healthy donors. Study-level results: Per published reports, the classifier diagnosed cytomegalovirus status with high specificity and sensitivity. Researchers counted around 180 TCR beta chains as cytomegalovirus-associated.

The CDR3 consists of 12 residues. Germline-derived CDR1 and CDR2 are SGHNT and YYREEE (reference sequence). Trimming took off 4 bases at V and 6 bases at J, with 11 bases between the two ends. 13 Jbeta primers and 60 Vbeta primers were used for the PCR. Produced via immunoSEQ multiplex PCR; TCRdb's table is partial and in-frame only. The data contain 150,000 or so clones, around 77% of them singletons. As concerns this clone: Its target is not known.

Healthy bone marrow donors made up the donor group. The sequenced material came from PBMCs. The genes are TRBV5-4 and TRBJ2-7; the D gene is possibly TRBD2 (6 bases). This clonotype was obtained from a woman aged 50 to 65 in good health and CMV-seropositive. The CDR3 region has the DNA TGTGCCAGCAGCCGGACTACCGCCGAGCAGTACTTC. It yields the protein CASSRTTAEQYF.